The 14 T cell receptor beta chains listed next were all sequenced from one sample in a study of blood T cell repertoires in COVID-19. Sequenced by immunoSEQ multiplex PCR; TCRdb stores in-frame clones only, minus some. This table holds roughly 330,000 clones, 80% to 90% found once. Sequenced material: peripheral blood. All receptors come from a man aged 25-40 years with COVID-19, enrolled during active disease.

The rearrangement uses TRBV27 and TRBJ2-5; possibly TRBD1 for D (5 bases). This CDR3 spans 13 amino acids. Germline values: CDR1 MNHEY, CDR2 SMNVEV (reference sequence). V lost 4 bases and J 3 bases, leaving 9 bases between the germline ends. The CDR3 coding sequence is TGTGCCAGCAGTTCCAGGACAAAAGAGACCCAGTACTTC. Its protein is CASSSRTKETQYF.

The count of this clone is one. The V call is TRBV19, the J call TRBJ2-4, with 10 bases matching TRBD1. The CDR3 sequence is 13 residues long. With V trimmed by 7 bases and J by 8 bases, 5 bases remained unmatched. Germline V gene sequence: CDR1 LNHDA, CDR2 SQIVND (reference sequence). The chain's CDR3 is CASMGTGVYIQYF. The CDR3, as DNA: TGTGCCAGTATGGGGACAGGGGTATACATTCAGTACTTC.

The V gene is TRBV5-1, the J gene TRBJ2-1, with TRBD2 matching 7 bases. Germline trimming cut 2 bases from V and 7 bases from J; bases unmatched to any gene: 12. CDR1 SGHRS and CDR2 YFSETQ come from the germline V gene. The CDR3 is 16 amino acids. As DNA, the CDR3 is TGCGCCAGCAGCTTTGGATACGGGAGGACAATAAATGAGCAGTTCTTC. Protein sequence: CASSFGYGRTINEQFF.

This sequence joins TRBV28 and TRBJ2-5; TRBD2 matches 9 bases. Germline assignment: CDR1 MDHEN and CDR2 SYDVKM. The V segment lost 6 bases and the J segment 5 bases; nucleotides outside the gene matches: 4. The CDR3 loop spans 13 amino acids. The DNA of the CDR3 is TGTGCCAGCAGAGCTAGCGGGAAGGAGACCCAGTACTTC. Protein: CASRASGKETQYF.

V is TRBV2 and J is TRBJ1-1; D uncertain. V gave up 2 bases and J gave up 2 bases, with 9 bases separating them. The CDR3 consists of 14 residues. CDR1 and CDR2 (germline): SNHLY, FYNNEI. CDR3 protein: CASSENRINTEAFF. For the CDR3, the DNA is TGTGCCAGCAGTGAAAACAGAATCAACACTGAAGCTTTCTTT.

The chain combines TRBV28 with TRBJ2-3; the match to TRBD2 covers 10 bases. V lost 3 bases and J lost 4; bases outside the gene matches: 7. The CDR3 consists of 16 residues. Germline assignment: CDR1 MDHEN and CDR2 SYDVKM. CDR3 residues: CASSFASGRGSDTQYF. CDR3 sequence (DNA): TGTGCCAGCAGTTTCGCTAGCGGGAGAGGTTCAGATACGCAGTATTTT.

V usage is TRBV19 and J usage is TRBJ1-2, with 9 bases matching TRBD1. J was trimmed by 0 bases and V by 4 bases; bases with no gene match: 3. There are 15 residues in the CDR3. Germline CDR1 LNHDA, CDR2 SQIVND (reference sequence). CDR3 nucleotide sequence: TGTGCCAGTAGTAGGGACAGGGAACCTAACTATGGCTACACCTTC. It encodes CASSRDREPNYGYTF.

The rearrangement joins TRBV12-3 or TRBV12-4 to TRBJ2-3; D gene uncertain. The CDR3 has 12 residues. The V gene lost 6 bases and the J gene lost 0 bases, with 4 bases spanning the gap. CDR3 sequence: CASSQSTDTQYF. Here the CDR3 DNA reads TGTGCCAGCAGCCAGAGCACAGATACGCAGTATTTT.

The rearrangement uses TRBV7-2 and TRBJ2-5; D unclear. This CDR3 comprises 14 residues. Germline V gene sequence: CDR1 SGHTA, CDR2 FQGNSA. Trimming stripped 1 base from V and 2 bases from J, with 8 bases between. The CDR3 region has the DNA TGTGCCAGCAGCTTAGGAGTCGGGCAAGAGACCCAGTACTTC. Protein sequence: CASSLGVGQETQYF. Full variable domain (outside the CDR3, taken from reference TRBV7-2 and TRBJ2-5): GAGVSQSPSNKVTEKGKDVELRCDPISGHTALYWYRQSLGQGLEFLIYFQGNSAPDKSGLPSDRFSAERTGGSVSTLTIQRTQQEDSAVYLCASSLGVGQETQYFGPGTRLLVL.

J is TRBJ2-7 and V is TRBV20-1; tentatively, D is TRBD2 (5 bases). From germline, CDR1 is DFQATT and CDR2 SNEGSKA (reference sequence). V was shortened by 3 bases and J by 3 bases, with 15 bases between the two germline ends. This CDR3 spans 14 amino acids. The CDR3 protein is CSASSPRGSYEQYF. The CDR3 DNA sequence: TGCAGTGCTAGTAGCCCCCGTGGGAGCTACGAGCAGTACTTC.

The chain carries TRBV5-8 and TRBJ2-6; possibly TRBD2 for D (5 bases). Germline CDR1 and CDR2: SGHTS and YDEGEE. The CDR3 totals 14 residues. The ends were cut back, 5 bases at V and 2 bases at J, with 8 bases in the middle. CDR3 in DNA: TGTGCCAGCAGGAGAGGGCCTGGGGCCAACGTCCTGACTTTC. Its protein is CASRRGPGANVLTF.

V and J are TRBV4-2 and TRBJ2-1; TRBD2 aligns across 9 bases. V dropped 1 base and J dropped 7; count of bases not matched to a gene: 14. Germline CDR1 reads LGHNA; CDR2 reads YNFKEQ. The CDR3 is 18 amino acids. The CDR3 DNA reads as TGTGCCAGCAGCCAAGCTTTACAGGGAACTAGCGGGCGAAATGAGCAGTTCTTC. Translating gives CASSQALQGTSGRNEQFF.

The chain has TRBV15 and TRBJ1-2, with D possibly being TRBD1 (5 bases). This CDR3 has 14 residues. Germline CDR1 is LNHNV and CDR2 is YYDKDF (reference sequence). Trimming left V 0 bases short and J 6 bases short, with 11 bases between. The CDR3 reads CATSREGRADGYTF. The CDR3, as DNA: TGTGCCACCAGCAGAGAGGGCAGGGCTGATGGCTACACCTTC.

CDR3 sequence: CASNLRTGVGTGELFF. CDR3 nucleotides: TGTGCCAGCAACCTGAGGACAGGGGTCGGCACCGGGGAGCTGTTTTTT. The chain links TRBV3-1 (or the pseudogene TRBV3-2) to TRBJ2-2; 9 nucleotides match TRBD1. V shed 7 bases, J shed 4 bases, and the junction held 10 bases outside the gene matches. Per the germline V gene, CDR1 is LGHDT and CDR2 is YNNKEL (reference sequence). The CDR3 length is 16 residues.